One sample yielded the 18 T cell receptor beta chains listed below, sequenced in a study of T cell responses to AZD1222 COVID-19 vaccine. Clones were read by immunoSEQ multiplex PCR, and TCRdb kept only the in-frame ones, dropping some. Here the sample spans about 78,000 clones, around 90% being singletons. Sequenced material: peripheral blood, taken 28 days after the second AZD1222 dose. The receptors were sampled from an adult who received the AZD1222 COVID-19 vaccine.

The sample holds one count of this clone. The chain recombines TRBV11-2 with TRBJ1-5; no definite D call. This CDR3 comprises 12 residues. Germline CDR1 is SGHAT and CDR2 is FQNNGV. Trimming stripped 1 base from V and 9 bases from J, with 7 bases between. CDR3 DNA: TGTGCCAGCAGCTTAGTAGGTACGCCCCAGCATTTT. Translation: CASSLVGTPQHF.

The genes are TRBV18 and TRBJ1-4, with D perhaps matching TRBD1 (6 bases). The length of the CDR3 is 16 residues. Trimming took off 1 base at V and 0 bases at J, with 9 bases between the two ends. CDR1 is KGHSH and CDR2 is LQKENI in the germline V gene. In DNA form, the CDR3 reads TGTGCCAGCTCACCACGAGGGACAACAACTAATGAAAAACTGTTTTTT. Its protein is CASSPRGTTTNEKLFF.

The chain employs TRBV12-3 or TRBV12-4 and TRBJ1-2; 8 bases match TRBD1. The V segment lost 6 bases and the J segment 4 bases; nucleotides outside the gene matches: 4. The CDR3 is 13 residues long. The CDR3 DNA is TGTGCCAGCAGACCGACAGGGGCCTATGGCTACACCTTC. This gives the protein CASRPTGAYGYTF.

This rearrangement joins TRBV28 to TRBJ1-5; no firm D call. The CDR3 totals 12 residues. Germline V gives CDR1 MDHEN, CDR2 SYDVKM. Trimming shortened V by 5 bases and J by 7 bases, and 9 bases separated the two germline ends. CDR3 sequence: CASSPPLQPQHF. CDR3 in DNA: TGTGCCAGCAGTCCCCCGTTGCAGCCCCAGCATTTT.

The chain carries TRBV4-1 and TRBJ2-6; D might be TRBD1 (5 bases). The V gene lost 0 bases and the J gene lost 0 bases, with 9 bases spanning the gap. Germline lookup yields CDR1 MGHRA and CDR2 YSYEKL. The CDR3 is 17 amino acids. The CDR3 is CASSQDQGRSGANVLTF. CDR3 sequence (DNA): TGCGCCAGCAGCCAAGACCAGGGTCGCTCTGGGGCCAACGTCCTGACTTTC.

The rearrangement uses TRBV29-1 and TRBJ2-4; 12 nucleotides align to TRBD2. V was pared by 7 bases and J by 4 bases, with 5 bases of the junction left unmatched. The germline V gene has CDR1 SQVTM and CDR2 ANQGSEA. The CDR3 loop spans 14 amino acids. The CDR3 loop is CSGLLAGGKNIQYF. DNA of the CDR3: TGCAGCGGCTTACTAGCGGGGGGAAAAAACATTCAGTACTTC.

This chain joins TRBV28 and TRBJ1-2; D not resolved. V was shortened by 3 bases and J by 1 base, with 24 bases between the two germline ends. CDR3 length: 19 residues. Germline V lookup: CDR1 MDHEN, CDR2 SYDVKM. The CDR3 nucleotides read TGTGCCAGCAGTTTTCCTGTTGCAGCCGGCGCCGTGAATAACTATGGCTACACCTTC. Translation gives CASSFPVAAGAVNNYGYTF.

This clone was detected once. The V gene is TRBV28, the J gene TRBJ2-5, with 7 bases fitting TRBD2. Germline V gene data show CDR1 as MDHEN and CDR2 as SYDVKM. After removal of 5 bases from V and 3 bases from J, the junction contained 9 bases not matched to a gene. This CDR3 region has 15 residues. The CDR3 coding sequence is TGTGCCAGCAGTCAACCGGGAGGCAGGGAAGAGACCCAGTACTTC. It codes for CASSQPGGREETQYF.

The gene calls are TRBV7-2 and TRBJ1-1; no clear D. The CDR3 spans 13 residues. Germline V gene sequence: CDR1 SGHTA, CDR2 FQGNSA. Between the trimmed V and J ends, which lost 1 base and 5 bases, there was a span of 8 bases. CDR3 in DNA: TGTGCCAGCAGCTTAGTCACCCAGACTGAAGCTTTCTTT. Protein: CASSLVTQTEAFF.

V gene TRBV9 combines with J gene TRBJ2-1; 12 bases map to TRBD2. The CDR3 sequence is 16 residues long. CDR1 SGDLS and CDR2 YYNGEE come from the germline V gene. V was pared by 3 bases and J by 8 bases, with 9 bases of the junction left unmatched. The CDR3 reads CASSGFPSGGDDEQFF. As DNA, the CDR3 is TGTGCCAGCAGCGGATTTCCTAGCGGGGGGGATGATGAGCAGTTCTTC.

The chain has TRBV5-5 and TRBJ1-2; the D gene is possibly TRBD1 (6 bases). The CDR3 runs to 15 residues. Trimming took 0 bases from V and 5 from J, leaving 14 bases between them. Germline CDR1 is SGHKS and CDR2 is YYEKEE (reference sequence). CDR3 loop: CASSLAYGQQYGYTF. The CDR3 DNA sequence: TGTGCCAGCAGCTTGGCCTATGGACAGCAGTATGGCTACACCTTC.

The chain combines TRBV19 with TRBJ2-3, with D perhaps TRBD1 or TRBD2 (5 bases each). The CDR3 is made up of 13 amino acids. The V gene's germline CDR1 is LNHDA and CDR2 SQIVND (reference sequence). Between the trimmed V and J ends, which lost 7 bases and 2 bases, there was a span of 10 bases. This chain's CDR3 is CASTPGATDTQYF. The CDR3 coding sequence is TGTGCCAGTACTCCCGGGGCCACAGATACGCAGTATTTT.

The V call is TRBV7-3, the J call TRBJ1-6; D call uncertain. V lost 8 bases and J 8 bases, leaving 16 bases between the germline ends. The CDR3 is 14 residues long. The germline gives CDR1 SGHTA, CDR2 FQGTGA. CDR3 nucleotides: TGTGCCAGCGAAAAAGGGCGAAAGGATTCACCCCTCCACTTT. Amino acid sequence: CASEKGRKDSPLHF.

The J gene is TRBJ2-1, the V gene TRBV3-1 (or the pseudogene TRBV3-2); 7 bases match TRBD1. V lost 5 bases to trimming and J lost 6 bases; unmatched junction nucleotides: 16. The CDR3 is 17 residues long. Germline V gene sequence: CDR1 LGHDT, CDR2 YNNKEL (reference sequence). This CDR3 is CASSFRQGQSLGNEQFF. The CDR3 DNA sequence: TGTGCCAGCAGCTTTCGACAGGGACAGTCCCTGGGCAATGAGCAGTTCTTC.

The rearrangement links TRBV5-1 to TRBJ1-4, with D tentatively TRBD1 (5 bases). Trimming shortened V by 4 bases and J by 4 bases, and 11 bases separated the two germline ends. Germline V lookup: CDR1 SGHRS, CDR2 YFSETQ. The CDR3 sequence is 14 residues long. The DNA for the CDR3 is TGCGCCAGCAGCCGAGGGACCCATAATGAAAAACTGTTTTTT. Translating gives CASSRGTHNEKLFF.

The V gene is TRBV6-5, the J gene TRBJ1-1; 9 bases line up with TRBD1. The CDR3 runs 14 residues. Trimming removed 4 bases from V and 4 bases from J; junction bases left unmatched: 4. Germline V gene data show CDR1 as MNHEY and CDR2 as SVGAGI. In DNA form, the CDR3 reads TGTGCCAGCAGTTCAGGGACAGGGACCACTGAAGCTTTCTTT. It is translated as CASSSGTGTTEAFF.

DNA for the CDR3: TGTGCCAGCACCCAAGGTGGGGGGAGCTCCTACGAGCAGTACTTC. Residues: CASTQGGGSSYEQYF. The V call is TRBV28, the J call TRBJ2-7, with D tentatively TRBD2 (6 bases). CDR1 MDHEN and CDR2 SYDVKM come from the germline V gene. The CDR3 is made up of 15 amino acids. V was shortened by 7 bases and J by 0 bases, with 16 bases between the two germline ends. Complete variable domain (other parts from reference TRBV28 and TRBJ2-7): DVKVTQSSRYLVKRTGEKVFLECVQDMDHENMFWYRQDPGLGLRLIYFSYDVKMKEKGDIPEGYSVSREKKERFSLILESASTNQTSMYLCASTQGGGSSYEQYFGPGTRLTVT.

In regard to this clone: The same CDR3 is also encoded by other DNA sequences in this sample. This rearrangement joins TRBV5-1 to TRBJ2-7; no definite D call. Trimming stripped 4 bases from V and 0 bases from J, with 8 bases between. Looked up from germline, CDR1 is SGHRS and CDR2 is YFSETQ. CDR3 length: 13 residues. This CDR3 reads CASSGGSSYEQYF. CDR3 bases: TGCGCCAGCAGCGGCGGCAGCTCCTACGAGCAGTACTTC.